This T cell receptor (beta chain) was retrieved from a study of cytomegalovirus exposure and HLA in healthy donors. Study-level findings and limits: Cytomegalovirus-associated status was assigned to 150 to 200 TCR beta chains. Some highly shared sequence variants likely arose as a pipeline artifact.

Amplification used 60 Vbeta primers and 13 Jbeta primers. Assay: immunoSEQ multiplex PCR; the TCRdb copy retains only in-frame clones and omits some. The data hold fewer than 200,000 clones, with more than 75% observed a single time. Note on this clone: Antigen unknown.

The germline CDR1 and CDR2 sequences are ENHRY and SYGVKD. The CDR3 runs to 13 residues. With 6 bases removed from V and 11 bases from J, the gap between germline ends came to 19 bases. This clonotype was obtained from a woman aged 25 to 39 in good health and CMV-seropositive. Sequenced sample: PBMCs. The chain joins TRBV10-3 to TRBJ1-1; no clear D. CDR3 sequence (DNA): TGTGCCATCAGAGATGACATAAAATTAGAGGCTTTCTTT. It encodes CAIRDDIKLEAFF.